The 27 T cell receptor beta chains below all came from one sample that was sequenced in a study of T cells in localized non-small cell lung cancer. Repertoires were generated with immunoSEQ multiplex PCR, while TCRdb's copy carries only in-frame clones and drops some. The sample records about 27,000 clones, around 86% being singletons. The sequences come from peripheral blood, collected before any cancer treatment. These receptors were obtained from a woman between 35 and 75 years old with stage I lung adenocarcinoma.

This chain links TRBV5-1 with TRBJ1-4; 8 bases align to TRBD1. The CDR3 runs 15 residues. Losses at the gene ends were 0 bases for V and 5 bases for J; bases not matched to a gene: 3. Germline V gives CDR1 SGHRS, CDR2 YFSETQ. CDR3 loop: CASSLAGTGNEKLFF. CDR3 coding DNA: TGCGCCAGCAGCTTGGCTGGGACAGGAAATGAAAAACTGTTTTTT.

The V call is TRBV10-3, the J call TRBJ1-2, with D perhaps matching TRBD1 (6 bases). Trimming removed 0 bases from V and 3 bases from J, with 8 bases in between. This CDR3 contains 14 residues. Germline CDR1 reads ENHRY; CDR2 reads SYGVKD. The DNA for the CDR3 is TGTGCCATCAGTGAGTCTAGGGGGGACTATGGCTACACCTTC. Residues: CAISESRGDYGYTF.

This clone was detected only a few times. The V call is TRBV13, the J call TRBJ1-4, with 12 bases fitting TRBD1. V gave up 4 bases and J gave up 5 bases; unmatched junction bases: 5. Germline-derived CDR1 and CDR2 are PRHDT and FYEKMQ (reference sequence). This CDR3 spans 16 amino acids. The CDR3 protein is CASSSRDRGRNEKLFF. Written as DNA, the CDR3 is TGTGCCAGCAGCTCCCGGGACAGGGGGCGGAATGAAAAACTGTTTTTT.

The rearrangement uses TRBV7-2 and TRBJ1-6; D is uncertain. CDR3 length: 13 residues. The V gene lost 2 bases and the J gene lost 8 bases, with 7 bases spanning the gap. Germline values: CDR1 SGHTA, CDR2 FQGNSA. CDR3 sequence (DNA): TGTGCCAGCAGCTTATATCACGATTCACCCCTCCACTTT. It encodes CASSLYHDSPLHF.

The chain uses TRBV7-8 and TRBJ1-6; 7 nucleotides match TRBD1. The CDR3 is 15 amino acids. From germline, CDR1 is SGHVS and CDR2 FQNEAQ. The V segment lost 5 bases and the J segment 1 base; nucleotides outside the gene matches: 2. The CDR3 DNA reads TGTGCCAGCAGCCCGGGACAGTCCTATAATTCACCCCTCCACTTT. Its protein product is CASSPGQSYNSPLHF.

The gene calls are TRBV29-1 and TRBJ2-3; unclear D gene. The germline V gene encodes CDR1 SQVTM and CDR2 ANQGSEA. Trimming stripped 0 bases from V and 11 bases from J, with 18 bases between. The CDR3 is 14 amino acids. This chain's CDR3 is CSVEDRGRAPEQYF. The CDR3 DNA reads TGCAGCGTTGAAGATCGAGGTAGGGCCCCTGAGCAGTATTTT.

The chain is built from TRBV11-2 and TRBJ1-2; D remains unclear. The CDR3 spans 15 residues. CDR1 is SGHAT and CDR2 is FQNNGV in the germline V gene. V was cut by 5 bases and J by 4 bases, with 17 bases left in between. CDR3 region: CASSPKETAFYGYTF. As DNA, the CDR3 is TGTGCCAGCAGCCCCAAGGAGACGGCCTTCTATGGCTACACCTTC.

V gene TRBV7-2 combines with J gene TRBJ2-7, with a weak D call TRBD2 (6 bases). CDR3 size: 14 residues. Trimming pared 0 bases from V and 0 bases from J, leaving 6 bases between. Germline V gene sequence: CDR1 SGHTA, CDR2 FQGNSA. CDR3 DNA: TGTGCCAGCAGCTTAGCGACTAGCTCCTACGAGCAGTACTTC. Residues: CASSLATSSYEQYF.

About this clone itself: In the same sample, other DNA sequences code for this CDR3. The CDR3 sequence is CASSLRQIYEQYF. The CDR3, as DNA: TGTGCCAGCAGCTTAAGGCAGATCTACGAGCAGTACTTC. The gene calls are TRBV7-8 and TRBJ2-7; no firm D call. The CDR3 length is 13 residues. V gave up 2 bases and J gave up 3 bases, with 8 bases separating them. From germline, CDR1 is SGHVS and CDR2 FQNEAQ.

The J gene is TRBJ1-1, the V gene TRBV9; no reliable D call. Between the trimmed V and J ends, which lost 2 bases and 5 bases, there was a span of 10 bases. The CDR3 sequence is 13 residues long. The germline CDR1 and CDR2 sequences are SGDLS and YYNGEE. The CDR3 is CASSVGRRTEAFF. In nucleotides, the CDR3 is TGTGCCAGCAGCGTGGGCAGAAGGACTGAAGCTTTCTTT.

This clone is classed as large. The chain has TRBV19 and TRBJ1-1; 7 bases align to TRBD1. The V gene end was trimmed by 8 bases and the J gene end by 3 bases; junction bases not matched to a gene: 9. CDR1 is LNHDA, CDR2 SQIVND, per germline (reference sequence). CDR3 size: 14 residues. This chain's CDR3 is CASSTGRMDTEAFF. For the CDR3, the DNA is TGTGCCAGTTCGACAGGGAGAATGGACACTGAAGCTTTCTTT. Filled out from reference TRBV19 and TRBJ1-1, the complete variable domain reads DGGITQSPKYLFRKEGQNVTLSCEQNLNHDAMYWYRQDPGQGLRLIYYSQIVNDFQKGDIAEGYSVSREKKESFPLTVTSAQKNPTAFYLCASSTGRMDTEAFFGQGTRLTVV.

This chain joins TRBV4-2 and TRBJ2-7, with 12 bases aligning to TRBD2. Germline V gene sequence: CDR1 LGHNA, CDR2 YNFKEQ. The J segment lost 6 bases and the V segment lost 3 bases, leaving 12 bases of the junction unmatched. The length of the CDR3 is 17 residues. The CDR3 DNA reads TGTGCCAGCAGCCACGGTACCGGACTAGCGGGGTACTCCGAGCAGTACTTC. This gives the protein CASSHGTGLAGYSEQYF.

The chain recombines TRBV6-1 with TRBJ1-6; the match to TRBD1 covers 7 bases. The CDR3 has 15 residues. The V gene end was trimmed by 7 bases and the J gene end by 14 bases; junction bases not matched to a gene: 17. Per germline, CDR1 MNHNS and CDR2 SASEGT. This CDR3 reads CASIPRTGAFGTLHF. CDR3 nucleotides: TGTGCCAGCATTCCGCGGACAGGTGCCTTTGGCACCCTCCACTTT.

The V call is TRBV2, the J call TRBJ2-3; no reliable D call. The germline V gene encodes CDR1 SNHLY and CDR2 FYNNEI. This CDR3 has 15 amino acids. Trimming removed 6 bases at V and 0 bases at J, with 13 bases between. DNA for the CDR3: TGTGCCAGCAGAAGGACGGATTCTAGCACAGATACGCAGTATTTT. Translation: CASRRTDSSTDTQYF.

The chain recombines TRBV7-2 with TRBJ2-7; D gene unclear. The germline V gene encodes CDR1 SGHTA and CDR2 FQGNSA. V was clipped by 5 bases and J by 9 bases, with 17 bases between them. This CDR3 spans 13 amino acids. CDR3 DNA: TGTGCCAGCAGCCGGTCCTTCGACGACGGGCAGTACTTC. This codes for CASSRSFDDGQYF.

The gene calls are TRBV18 and TRBJ2-5, with no clear D. CDR3 length: 11 residues. Germline CDR1 reads KGHSH; CDR2 reads LQKENI. Between the trimmed V and J ends, which lost 2 bases and 3 bases, there was a span of 1 base. The CDR3 DNA is TGTGCCAGCTCACCAAAAGAGACCCAGTACTTC. It specifies CASSPKETQYF.

This clone has a single count. This chain uses TRBV11-2 with TRBJ2-5; D not resolved. CDR1 is SGHAT and CDR2 is FQNNGV in the germline V gene. This CDR3 has 14 residues. Between the trimmed V and J ends, which lost 4 bases and 5 bases, there was a span of 14 bases. CDR3 protein: CASSSAGGAETQYF. The CDR3 bases are TGTGCCAGCAGCTCCGCCGGCGGAGCGGAGACCCAGTACTTC. The full variable domain, rest sourced from reference TRBV11-2 and TRBJ2-5, is EAGVAQSPRYKIIEKRQSVAFWCNPISGHATLYWYQQILGQGPKLLIQFQNNGVVDDSQLPKDRFSAERLKGVDSTLKIQPAKLEDSAVYLCASSSAGGAETQYFGPGTRLLVL.

The J gene is TRBJ2-1, the V gene TRBV7-3, with 10 bases identical to TRBD2. This CDR3 region has 15 residues. The germline V gene encodes CDR1 SGHTA and CDR2 FQGTGA. The V and J ends lost 5 bases and 4 bases, in that order; junction bases with no gene match: 5. The DNA for the CDR3 is TGTGCCAGCAGCGTAGCGGGGGGTCGTTACAATGAGCAGTTCTTC. The encoded protein is CASSVAGGRYNEQFF.

This rearrangement joins TRBV5-1 to TRBJ1-1; possibly TRBD1 for D (6 bases). The V end was cut by 1 base, the J end by 5 bases, with 12 bases between. CDR3 size: 14 residues. Germline lookup yields CDR1 SGHRS and CDR2 YFSETQ. The CDR3 sequence: CASSLTGRGTEAFF. CDR3 nucleotides: TGCGCCAGCAGCTTGACAGGGCGAGGGACTGAAGCTTTCTTT.

This chain links TRBV30 with TRBJ2-2; 10 bases are shared with TRBD1. The CDR3 sequence is 15 residues long. The J segment lost 3 bases and the V segment lost 3 bases, leaving 4 bases of the junction unmatched. Looked up from germline, CDR1 is GTSNPN and CDR2 is SVGIG (reference sequence). The CDR3 here is CAWRDRGVYTGELFF. In DNA, the CDR3 is TGTGCCTGGAGGGACAGGGGGGTTTACACCGGGGAGCTGTTTTTT.

V is TRBV27 and J is TRBJ1-4, with no clear D. Trimming removed 3 bases from V and 7 bases from J, with 12 bases in between. CDR1 is MNHEY and CDR2 is SMNVEV in the germline V gene (reference sequence). CDR3 length: 14 amino acids. In nucleotides, the CDR3 is TGTGCCAGCAGTTTGGCCGGGATGGCTGAAAAACTGTTTTTT. It translates to CASSLAGMAEKLFF.

The rearrangement uses TRBV10-2 and TRBJ1-1; 11 positions match TRBD1. The germline V gene encodes CDR1 WSHSY and CDR2 SAAADI. CDR3 length equals 13 residues. With 6 bases clipped from V and 5 bases from J, the junction kept 2 bases outside the gene matches. CDR3 DNA sequence: TGCGCCAGCAGCGGGACAGGGGGGACTGAAGCTTTCTTT. Its translation is CASSGTGGTEAFF.

J is TRBJ2-7 and V is TRBV9, with 8 bases matching TRBD2. Germline values: CDR1 SGDLS, CDR2 YYNGEE. Trimming removed 4 bases from V and 1 base from J; junction bases left unmatched: 7. The length of the CDR3 is 15 residues. CDR3 region: CASSPWPSGSYEQYF. CDR3 DNA sequence: TGTGCCAGCAGCCCTTGGCCTAGCGGGTCCTACGAGCAGTACTTC.

Details on this clone: Different DNA sequences within this sample yield the same CDR3. The V gene is TRBV19, the J gene TRBJ1-4; D gene uncertain. Germline CDR1 LNHDA, CDR2 SQIVND (reference sequence). The V gene lost 3 bases and the J gene lost 5 bases, with 10 bases spanning the gap. CDR3 length equals 14 residues. The CDR3 nucleotides read TGTGCCAGTAGTATCGACCGACAAAATGAAAAACTGTTTTTT. Translation: CASSIDRQNEKLFF. The variable domain in full, with the rest retrieved from reference TRBV19 and TRBJ1-4, is DGGITQSPKYLFRKEGQNVTLSCEQNLNHDAMYWYRQDPGQGLRLIYYSQIVNDFQKGDIAEGYSVSREKKESFPLTVTSAQKNPTAFYLCASSIDRQNEKLFFGSGTQLSVL.

The chain uses TRBV10-3 and TRBJ1-1; D unclear. V was shortened by 1 base and J by 4 bases, with 10 bases between the two germline ends. The CDR3 is made up of 14 amino acids. The germline V gene encodes CDR1 ENHRY and CDR2 SYGVKD. As DNA, the CDR3 is TGTGCCATCAGTGAGTACGTGTCGACCACTGAAGCTTTCTTT. It specifies CAISEYVSTTEAFF.

The chain employs TRBV7-2 and TRBJ2-1; possibly TRBD2 for D (7 bases). Trimming took 5 bases from V and 8 from J, leaving 13 bases between them. Germline CDR1 and CDR2: SGHTA and FQGNSA. The CDR3 extends over 13 amino acids. The CDR3 spells CASSPRGAYEQFF. In nucleotides, the CDR3 is TGTGCCAGCAGCCCCCGGGGGGCTTATGAGCAGTTCTTC.

The chain uses TRBV27 and TRBJ1-4, with D possibly being TRBD1 (5 bases). The V gene's germline CDR1 is MNHEY and CDR2 SMNVEV (reference sequence). CDR3 length: 16 amino acids. Trimming shortened V by 0 bases and J by 5 bases, and 13 bases separated the two germline ends. The DNA for the CDR3 is TGTGCCAGCAGTTTATCTGGTCGGGGGTGGAATGAAAAACTGTTTTTT. Translation: CASSLSGRGWNEKLFF.